A selection of T cell receptor beta chains follows, all from one sample in a study of blood T cell repertoires in COVID-19. TCRdb's copy holds only in-frame clones and misses some; the assay was immunoSEQ multiplex PCR. This sample has hundreds of thousands of clones; around 86% occur once, and the top ten carry under 6.5%. Source material: peripheral blood. Receptors originate from a woman in her 50s with COVID-19, enrolled during active disease. CDR3s include the opening cysteine and the closing phenylalanine or tryptophan. The D gene is left open where the match is weak. The size of a clone is reported for some rows only, either as once, few or many, or as a class for expanded clones.

d_call	v_call	j_call	clone_size	cdr3_nt	cdr3_aa
-	TRBV3-1/TRBV3-2	TRBJ2-7	-	TGTGCCAGCAGCCACAGAGACTTGGGCTCCTACGAGCAGTACTTC	CASSHRDLGSYEQYF
TRBD1	TRBV6-1	TRBJ1-5	-	TGTGCCAGCACACAGGGGGCTGGTCAGCCCCAGCATTTT	CASTQGAGQPQHF
TRBD1	TRBV27	TRBJ1-2	-	TGTGCCAGCAGTTTTGAGGGACAGGGGGCTCATGGCTACACCTTC	CASSFEGQGAHGYTF
TRBD1	TRBV3-1/TRBV3-2	TRBJ2-5	-	TGTGCCAGCAGCCATAGGAGACAGGGTCAGGAGACCCAGTACTTC	CASSHRRQGQETQYF
-	TRBV4-3	TRBJ2-7	-	TGCGCCAGCAGCGAAGGACACCGCTACGAGCAGTACTTC	CASSEGHRYEQYF
TRBD1	TRBV2	TRBJ2-2	-	TGTGCCAGCAGAGAAGGACAGGGGGCCGGGGAGCTGTTTTTT	CASREGQGAGELFF
TRBD1	TRBV3-1/TRBV3-2	TRBJ1-1	once	TGTGCCAGCAGCCCCCGACAGGGACCGAACACTGAAGCTTTCTTT	CASSPRQGPNTEAFF
TRBD1	TRBV19	TRBJ1-1	-	TGTGCCAGTAGTACAGGGGGGAACACTGAAGCTTTCTTT	CASSTGGNTEAFF
-	TRBV30	TRBJ2-2	-	TGTGCCTGGAGTGTACTGAACACCGGGGAGCTGTTTTTT	CAWSVLNTGELFF
-	TRBV29-1	TRBJ1-1	-	TGCAGCGGCAGGTCATCTTCCATGAACACTGAAGCTTTCTTT	CSGRSSSMNTEAFF
-	TRBV7-9	TRBJ2-7	once	TGTGCCAGCAGCCCCAGGGTATCCTACGAGCAGTACTTC	CASSPRVSYEQYF
-	TRBV2	TRBJ2-3	-	TGTGCCAGCAGTCCAGCTAGCATTCGCACAGATACGCAGTATTTT	CASSPASIRTDTQYF